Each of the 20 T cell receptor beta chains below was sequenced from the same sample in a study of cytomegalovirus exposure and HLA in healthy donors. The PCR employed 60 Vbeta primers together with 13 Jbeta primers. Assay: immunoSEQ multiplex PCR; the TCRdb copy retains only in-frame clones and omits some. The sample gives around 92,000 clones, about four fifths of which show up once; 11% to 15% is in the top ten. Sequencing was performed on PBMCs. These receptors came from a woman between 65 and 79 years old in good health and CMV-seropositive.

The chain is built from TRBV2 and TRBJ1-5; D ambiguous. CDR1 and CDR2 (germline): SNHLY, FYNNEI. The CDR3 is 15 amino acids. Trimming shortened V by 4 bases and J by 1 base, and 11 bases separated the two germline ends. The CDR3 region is CASSAGSKSNQPQHF. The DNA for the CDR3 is TGTGCCAGCAGTGCCGGGTCAAAAAGCAATCAGCCCCAGCATTTT. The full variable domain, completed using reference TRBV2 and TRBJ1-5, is EPEVTQTPSHQVTQMGQEVILRCVPISNHLYFYWYRQILGQKVEFLVSFYNNEISEKSEIFDDQFSVERPDGSNFTLKIRSTKLEDSAMYFCASSAGSKSNQPQHFGDGTRLSIL.

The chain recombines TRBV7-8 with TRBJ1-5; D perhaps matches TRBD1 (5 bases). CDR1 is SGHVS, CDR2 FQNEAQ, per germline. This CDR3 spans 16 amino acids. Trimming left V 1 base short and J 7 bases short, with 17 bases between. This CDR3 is CASSLDSRQLWQPQHF. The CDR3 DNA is TGTGCCAGCAGCTTAGACAGCCGACAGCTGTGGCAGCCCCAGCATTTT.

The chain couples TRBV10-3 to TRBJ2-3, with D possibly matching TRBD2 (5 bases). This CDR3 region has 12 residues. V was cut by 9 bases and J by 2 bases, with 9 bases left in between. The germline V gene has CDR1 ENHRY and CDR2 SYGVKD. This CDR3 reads CAIRLNTDTQYF. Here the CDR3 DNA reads TGTGCCATTAGACTAAACACAGATACGCAGTATTTT.

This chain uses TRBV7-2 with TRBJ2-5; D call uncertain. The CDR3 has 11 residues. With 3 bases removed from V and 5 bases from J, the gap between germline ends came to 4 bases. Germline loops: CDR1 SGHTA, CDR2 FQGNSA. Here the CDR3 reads CASSFMETQYF. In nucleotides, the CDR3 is TGTGCCAGCAGCTTCATGGAGACCCAGTACTTC.

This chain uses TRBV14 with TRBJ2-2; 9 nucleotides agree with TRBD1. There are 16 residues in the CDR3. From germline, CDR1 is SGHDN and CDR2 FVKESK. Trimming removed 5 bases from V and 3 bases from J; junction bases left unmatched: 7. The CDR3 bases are TGTGCCAGCAGCTCTACAGGGGGCGGAGACACCGGGGAGCTGTTTTTT. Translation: CASSSTGGGDTGELFF.

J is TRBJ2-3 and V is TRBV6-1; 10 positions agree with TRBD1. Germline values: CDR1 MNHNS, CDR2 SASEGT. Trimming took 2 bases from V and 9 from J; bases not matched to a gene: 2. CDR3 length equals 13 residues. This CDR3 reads CASSERGQGTQYF. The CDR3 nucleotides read TGTGCCAGCAGTGAACGGGGACAGGGGACGCAGTATTTT.

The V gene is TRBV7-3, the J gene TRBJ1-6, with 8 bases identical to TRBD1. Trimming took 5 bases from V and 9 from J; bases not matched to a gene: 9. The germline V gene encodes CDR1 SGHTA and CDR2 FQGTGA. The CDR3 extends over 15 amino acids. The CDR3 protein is CASSPQTGVGSPLHF. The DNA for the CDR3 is TGTGCCAGCAGCCCACAGACAGGGGTGGGTTCACCCCTCCACTTT.

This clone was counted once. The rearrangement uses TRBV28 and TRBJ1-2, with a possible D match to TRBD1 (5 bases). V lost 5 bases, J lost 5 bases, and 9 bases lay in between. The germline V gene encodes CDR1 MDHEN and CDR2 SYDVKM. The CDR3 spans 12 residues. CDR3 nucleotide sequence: TGTGCCAGCAGTACCCCAGGGTATGGCTACACCTTC. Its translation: CASSTPGYGYTF.

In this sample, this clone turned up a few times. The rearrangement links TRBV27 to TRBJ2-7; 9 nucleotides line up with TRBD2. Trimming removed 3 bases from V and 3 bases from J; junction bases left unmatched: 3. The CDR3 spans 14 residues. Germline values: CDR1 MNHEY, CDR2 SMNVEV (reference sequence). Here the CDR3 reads CASSFLAGNYEQYF. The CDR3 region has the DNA TGTGCCAGCAGTTTTCTAGCGGGGAACTACGAGCAGTACTTC.

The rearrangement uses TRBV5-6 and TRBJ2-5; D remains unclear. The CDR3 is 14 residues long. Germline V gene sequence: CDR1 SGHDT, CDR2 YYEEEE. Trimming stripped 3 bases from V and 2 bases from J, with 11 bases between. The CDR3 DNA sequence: TGTGCCAGCAGCTCGCTAGGTCTTCAAGAGACCCAGTACTTC. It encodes CASSSLGLQETQYF. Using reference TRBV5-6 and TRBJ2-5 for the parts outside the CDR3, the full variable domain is DAGVTQSPTHLIKTRGQQVTLRCSPKSGHDTVSWYQQALGQGPQFIFQYYEEEERQRGNFPDRFSGHQFPNYSSELNVNALLLGDSALYLCASSSLGLQETQYFGPGTRLLVL.

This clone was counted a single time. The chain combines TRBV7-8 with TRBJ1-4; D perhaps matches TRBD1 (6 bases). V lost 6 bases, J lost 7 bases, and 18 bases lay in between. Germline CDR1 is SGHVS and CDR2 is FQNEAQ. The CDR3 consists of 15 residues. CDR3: CASRATGRGSEKLFF. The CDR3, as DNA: TGTGCCAGCAGAGCCACAGGGAGAGGAAGTGAAAAACTGTTTTTT. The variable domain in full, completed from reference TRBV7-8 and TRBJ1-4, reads GAGVSQSPRYKVAKRGQDVALRCDPISGHVSLFWYQQALGQGPEFLTYFQNEAQLDKSGLPSDRFFAERPEGSVSTLKIQRTQQEDSAVYLCASRATGRGSEKLFFGSGTQLSVL.

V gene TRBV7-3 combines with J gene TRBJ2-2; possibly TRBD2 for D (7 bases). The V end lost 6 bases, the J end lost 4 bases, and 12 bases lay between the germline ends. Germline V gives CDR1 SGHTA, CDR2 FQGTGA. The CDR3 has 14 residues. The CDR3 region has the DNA TGTGCCAGCAGGGTGGGGGGGCCCACCGGGGAGCTGTTTTTT. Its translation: CASRVGGPTGELFF.

The CDR3 DNA follows: TGTGCCAGCTCACGCTACAGCACTGAAGCTTTCTTT. Amino acid sequence: CASSRYSTEAFF. The V and J genes are TRBV18 and TRBJ1-1; D remains ambiguous. The CDR3 has 12 residues. Deletions cut 4 bases from V and 4 bases from J, with 7 bases between. Germline V gene sequence: CDR1 KGHSH, CDR2 LQKENI.

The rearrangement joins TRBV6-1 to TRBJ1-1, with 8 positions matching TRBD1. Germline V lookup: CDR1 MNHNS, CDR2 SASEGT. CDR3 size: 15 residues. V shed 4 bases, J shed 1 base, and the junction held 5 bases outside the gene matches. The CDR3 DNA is TGTGCCAGCAGTGCCCAGGGGGCCGCGAACACTGAAGCTTTCTTT. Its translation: CASSAQGAANTEAFF.

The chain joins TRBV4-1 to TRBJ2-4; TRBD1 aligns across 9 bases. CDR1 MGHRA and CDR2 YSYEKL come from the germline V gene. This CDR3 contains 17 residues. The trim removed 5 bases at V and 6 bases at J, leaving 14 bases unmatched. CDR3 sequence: CASSELPGQGFGNIQYF. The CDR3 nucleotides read TGCGCCAGCAGCGAACTTCCGGGACAGGGATTTGGAAACATTCAGTACTTC.

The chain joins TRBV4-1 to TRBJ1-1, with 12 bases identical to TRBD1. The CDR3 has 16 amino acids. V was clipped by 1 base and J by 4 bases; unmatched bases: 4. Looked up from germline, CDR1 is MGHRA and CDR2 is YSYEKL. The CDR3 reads CASSQGDRGPRTEAFF. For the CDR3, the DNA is TGCGCCAGCAGCCAAGGGGACAGGGGGCCTCGCACTGAAGCTTTCTTT.

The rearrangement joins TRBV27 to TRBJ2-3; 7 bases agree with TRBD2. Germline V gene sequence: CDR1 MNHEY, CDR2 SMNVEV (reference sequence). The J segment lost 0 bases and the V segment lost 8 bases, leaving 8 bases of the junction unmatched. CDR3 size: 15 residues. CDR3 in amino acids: CASGVGEGSTDTQYF. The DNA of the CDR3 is TGTGCCAGCGGCGTGGGGGAGGGGAGCACAGATACGCAGTATTTT.

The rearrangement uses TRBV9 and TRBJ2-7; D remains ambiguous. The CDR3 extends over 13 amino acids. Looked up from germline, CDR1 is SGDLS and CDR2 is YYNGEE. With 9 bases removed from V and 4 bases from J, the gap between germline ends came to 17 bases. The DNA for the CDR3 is TGTGCCACCCCACCGCTAGTGCCGTACGAGCAGTACTTC. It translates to CATPPLVPYEQYF.

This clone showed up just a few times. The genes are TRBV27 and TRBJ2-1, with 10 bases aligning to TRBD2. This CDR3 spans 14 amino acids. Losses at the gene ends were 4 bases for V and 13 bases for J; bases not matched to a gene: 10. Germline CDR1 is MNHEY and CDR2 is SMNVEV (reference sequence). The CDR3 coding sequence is TGTGCCAGCAGTTGGGATGGGCTAGCGGGAGCCCAGTTCTTC. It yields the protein CASSWDGLAGAQFF.

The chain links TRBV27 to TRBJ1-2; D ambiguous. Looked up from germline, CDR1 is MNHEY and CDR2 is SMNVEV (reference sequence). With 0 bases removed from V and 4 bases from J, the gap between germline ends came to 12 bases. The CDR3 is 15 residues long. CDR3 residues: CASSLSYPGSYGYTF. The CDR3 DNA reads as TGTGCCAGCAGTTTATCGTACCCGGGATCCTATGGCTACACCTTC.